This T cell receptor (beta chain) was recovered during a study of blood T cells in healthy people across ages. Trimming took 4 bases from V and 0 from J; bases not matched to a gene: 6. This CDR3 is built from 15 residues. Germline V gene data show CDR1 as SQVTM and CDR2 as ANQGSEA. This clonotype was seen more than once but under ten times. The second PCR ran about 6 to 11 cycles with a sample-barcoded 5' primer and J-beta primers. TCRdb redid the calling of the 5' RACE reads with MiXCR, one entry per CDR3 protein. The repertoire holds 600,000 to 1,000,000 distinct CDR3 sequences, with 20% to 25% as singletons. A further study also used this sample, focusing on T cells of mothers and their children.

Sequencing was done on a sample of blood. The TCR was taken from a boy aged 5-17 years in good health. The V call is TRBV29-1, the J call TRBJ2-1; 7 nucleotides align to TRBD2. The DNA of the CDR3 is TGCAGCGTTGTGGCGGGAGAAATCTCCTACAATGAGCAGTTCTTC. Amino acids: CSVVAGEISYNEQFF.